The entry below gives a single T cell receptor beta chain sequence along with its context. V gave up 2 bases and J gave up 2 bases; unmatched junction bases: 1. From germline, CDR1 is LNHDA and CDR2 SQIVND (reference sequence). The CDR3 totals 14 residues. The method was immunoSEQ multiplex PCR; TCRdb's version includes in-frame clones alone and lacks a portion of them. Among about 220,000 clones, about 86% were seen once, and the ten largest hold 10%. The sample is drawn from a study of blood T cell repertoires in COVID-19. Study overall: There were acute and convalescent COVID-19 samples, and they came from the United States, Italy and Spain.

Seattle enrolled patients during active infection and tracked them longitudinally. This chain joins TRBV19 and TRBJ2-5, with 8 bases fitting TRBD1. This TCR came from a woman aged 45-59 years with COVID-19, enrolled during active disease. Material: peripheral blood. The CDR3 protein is CASSIWTGQETQYF. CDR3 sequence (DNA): TGTGCCAGTAGTATATGGACAGGGCAAGAGACCCAGTACTTC.